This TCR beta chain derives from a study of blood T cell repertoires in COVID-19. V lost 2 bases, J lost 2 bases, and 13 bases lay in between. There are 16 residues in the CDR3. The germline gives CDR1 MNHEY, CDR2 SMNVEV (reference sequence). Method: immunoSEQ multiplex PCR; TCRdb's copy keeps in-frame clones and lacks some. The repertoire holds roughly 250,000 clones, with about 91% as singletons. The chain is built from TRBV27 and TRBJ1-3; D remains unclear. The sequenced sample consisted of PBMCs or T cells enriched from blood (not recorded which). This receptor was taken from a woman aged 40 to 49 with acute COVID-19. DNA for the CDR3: TGTGCCAGCAGTTTACTGCCGGGATCGACTGGAAACACCATATATTTT. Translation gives CASSLLPGSTGNTIYF.